This T cell receptor (beta chain) comes out of a study of cytomegalovirus exposure and HLA in healthy donors. Per germline, CDR1 SGHNT and CDR2 YYREEE (reference sequence). The CDR3 is made up of 15 amino acids. The V segment lost 0 bases and the J segment 7 bases; nucleotides outside the gene matches: 7. General observations from the study: Differences between HLA loci emerged in a later analysis of TCR association rates, with DRB1 most and HLA-C fewest. Reportedly, diagnosis of cytomegalovirus status by the classifier showed high specificity and sensitivity. Earlier analysis found most TCR beta V segments productive about 87% or about 30% of the time.

A word on this clone: Antigen specificity is unknown.

Both 60 Vbeta primers and 13 Jbeta primers went into the PCR. Sequenced by immunoSEQ multiplex PCR; TCRdb stores in-frame clones only, minus some. The sample has around 110,000 clones, 70% to 85% seen once. The material sequenced was PBMCs. This rearrangement joins TRBV5-4 to TRBJ2-1, with TRBD1 matching 7 bases. This TCR was sampled from a man between 60 and 75 years old in good health and CMV-seronegative. CDR3 coding DNA: TGTGCCAGCAGCTTGGGACAGGGCCGGGATAATGAGCAGTTCTTC. The encoded protein is CASSLGQGRDNEQFF.